This T cell receptor beta chain was identified during a study of cytomegalovirus exposure and HLA in healthy donors. Study outcomes and limitations: In vitro, three CMV-associated chains proved specific for CMV antigens.

Sequencing was performed with immunoSEQ multiplex PCR; in TCRdb, only in-frame clones are kept and a portion is missing. This sample has 100,000 to 150,000 clones; around 95% occur once, and the top ten carry approximately 1.5%. The CDR3 spans 12 residues. Germline V gene data show CDR1 as MNHNS and CDR2 as SASEGT. V lost 8 bases to trimming and J lost 3 bases, with 10 bases between them. Notes on this clone: Its target is unknown.

The sequenced sample consisted of PBMCs. This chain uses TRBV6-1 with TRBJ1-1; D gene ambiguous. This clonotype was obtained from a man aged 18-30 years in good health and CMV-seronegative. CDR3 nucleotides: TGTGCCAGCCGGGAGCCCGACACTGAAGCTTTCTTT. It translates to CASREPDTEAFF.